This T cell receptor beta chain was recovered during a study of spatial heterogeneity in lung cancer. Study-wide background: In the raw reads, each unique TCR and UMI combination was present more than ten times on average.

Described time point: sample taken at primary tumor resection. Donation came from over 60 patients with untreated early-stage non-small cell lung cancer. Whole RNA from tumor, nontumor lung or frozen PBMC was sequenced unsorted. Overall study results and limits: Mutation tallies in tumors tracked expanded intratumoral alpha and beta TCR counts.

Germline-derived CDR1 and CDR2 are SGHRS and YFSETQ. V lost 2 bases, J lost 4 bases, and 14 bases lay in between. This CDR3 has 15 amino acids. This clonotype was seen repeatedly, ten times or more. Its antigen remains unidentified. Each TCR cDNA molecule bore a unique molecular identifier. Via MiXCR, TCRdb re-called the 5' RACE reads, giving one row per CDR3 protein. The sample has 14,000 or so distinct CDR3 sequences, roughly 4.7% seen once. The sequence derives from a female donor with early-stage non-small cell lung cancer. The chain couples TRBV5-1 to TRBJ2-3, with D perhaps matching TRBD2 (7 bases). Sequencing used lung tumor tissue, obtained at surgery. The CDR3 coding sequence is TGCGCCAGCAGCTTATACGGGGGGCCTTCAGATACGCAGTATTTT. It specifies CASSLYGGPSDTQYF.